These T cell receptor beta chains were read from a single sample in a study of blood T cell repertoires in COVID-19. Sequencing was performed with immunoSEQ multiplex PCR; in TCRdb, only in-frame clones are kept and a portion is missing. The sample holds some 95,000 clones, 75% to 90% seen once. The sequenced material came from peripheral blood. All receptors derive from a man aged 80 or over with active or convalescent COVID-19. CDR3s include the opening cysteine and the closing phenylalanine or tryptophan. The order of the fields is D gene, clone size, J gene, V gene, CDR3 protein, CDR3 DNA. D genes are given only for firm matches. Clone size appears in some rows only: once, few, many, or a class for an expanded clone.

TRBD1 NA TRBJ2-1 TRBV9 CASSASGTGNNEQFF TGTGCCAGCAGCGCTTCCGGGACAGGGAACAATGAGCAGTTCTTC
TRBD1 NA TRBJ1-2 TRBV27 CASSLSGQGHGYTF TGTGCCAGCAGTTTATCGGGACAGGGTCATGGCTACACCTTC
NA NA TRBJ2-6 TRBV2 CASSGGSGANVLTF TGTGCCAGCTCCGGGGGCTCTGGGGCCAACGTCCTGACTTTC
TRBD1 NA TRBJ1-5 TRBV28 CASSLLGRGLGPSNQPQHF TGTGCCAGCAGTTTATTGGGCAGGGGGCTAGGTCCTTCCAATCAGCCCCAGCATTTT
TRBD2 NA TRBJ2-1 TRBV15 CATSSKTRASGRAYNEQFF TGTGCCACCAGCTCTAAAACTAGGGCTAGCGGGAGGGCCTACAATGAGCAGTTCTTC
NA NA TRBJ2-2 TRBV9 CASSVLSLAGELFF TGTGCCAGCAGCGTCCTAAGTTTGGCCGGGGAGCTGTTTTTT
TRBD1 NA TRBJ2-2 TRBV2 CASIGQGNTGELFF TGTGCCAGCATTGGACAGGGTAACACCGGGGAGCTGTTTTTT
TRBD2 few TRBJ2-1 TRBV30 CAWSKTSGRAFKQFF TGTGCCTGGAGTAAGACTAGCGGGAGGGCCTTTAAGCAGTTCTTC
NA NA TRBJ1-1 TRBV6-2/TRBV6-3 CASSYWTANTEAFF TGTGCCAGCAGTTACTGGACAGCCAACACTGAAGCTTTCTTT
NA NA TRBJ1-1 TRBV11-1 CASSPDRSNTEAFF TGTGCCAGCAGCCCCGACAGATCGAACACTGAAGCTTTCTTT
NA NA TRBJ2-5 TRBV5-1 CASSRDQETQYF TGCGCCAGCAGCCGGGACCAAGAGACCCAGTACTTC
NA NA TRBJ1-2 TRBV28 CASSYLHGYTF TGTGCCAGCAGCTACCTACATGGCTACACCTTC
NA NA TRBJ2-2 TRBV18 CASSPDRLNTGELFF TGTGCCAGCTCACCAGACAGGTTGAACACCGGGGAGCTGTTTTTT
NA NA TRBJ1-3 TRBV6-1 CASSESPGGDTIYF TGTGCCAGCAGTGAATCGCCTGGGGGGGACACCATATATTTT
TRBD1 NA TRBJ1-2 TRBV3-1/TRBV3-2 CASSQGFGTGGYGYTF TGTGCCAGCAGCCAGGGTTTCGGGACAGGGGGCTATGGCTACACCTTC
NA once TRBJ2-7 TRBV19 CASSTNAGQKYEQYF TGTGCCAGTAGTACGAATGCGGGACAGAAGTACGAGCAGTACTTC
TRBD2 NA TRBJ2-1 TRBV28 CASRGNQARREREGEQFF TGTGCCAGCAGGGGGAATCAGGCCCGTCGGGAGCGGGAAGGTGAGCAGTTCTTC
NA NA TRBJ1-1 TRBV29-1 CSGTRGGITEAFF TGCAGCGGAACCAGGGGAGGGATTACTGAAGCTTTCTTT
TRBD2 NA TRBJ2-1 TRBV28 CASSKLRGVSEFF TGTGCCAGCAGTAAACTTCGGGGGGTTAGTGAGTTCTTC
NA NA TRBJ1-6 TRBV7-6 CASSLEVGSPLHF TGTGCCAGCAGCTTAGAAGTTGGCTCACCCCTCCACTTT
TRBD2 NA TRBJ2-3 TRBV11-2 CASSPGGLAGVPDTQYF TGTGCCAGCAGCCCGGGGGGCCTAGCGGGAGTACCAGATACGCAGTATTTT
NA once TRBJ2-7 TRBV6-2/TRBV6-3 CASSYRAGGGEQYF TGTGCCAGCAGTTACAGGGCAGGGGGAGGCGAGCAGTACTTC
NA NA TRBJ2-1 TRBV29-1 CSVEDLYSYNEQFF TGCAGCGTTGAAGACCTTTACTCCTACAATGAGCAGTTCTTC
TRBD1 NA TRBJ2-2 TRBV9 CASSAPPGTGVTGELFF TGTGCCAGCAGCGCTCCTCCGGGGACAGGGGTCACCGGGGAGCTGTTTTTT
NA NA TRBJ2-1 TRBV4-3 CASSQAGLWGNEQFF TGCGCCAGCAGCCAAGCGGGACTGTGGGGGAATGAGCAGTTCTTC
TRBD1 once TRBJ2-2 TRBV5-4 CASSLGQGASGELFF TGTGCCAGCAGCTTGGGGCAGGGGGCGTCTGGGGAGCTGTTTTTT
TRBD1 NA TRBJ1-1 TRBV5-1 CASSFQGAPTEAFF TGCGCCAGCAGCTTCCAGGGGGCGCCGACTGAAGCTTTCTTT
TRBD2 NA TRBJ2-1 TRBV4-2 CASSQVPGTSGTYYNEQFF TGTGCCAGCAGCCAAGTTCCCGGGACTAGCGGGACATACTACAATGAGCAGTTCTTC
NA NA TRBJ2-7 TRBV28 CASRTGSASYEQYF TGTGCCAGCAGAACGGGTAGCGCGTCCTACGAGCAGTACTTC
TRBD1 NA TRBJ2-7 TRBV6-2/TRBV6-3 CASSRTGAPYEQYF TGTGCCAGCAGCCGGACAGGGGCCCCCTACGAGCAGTACTTC
NA NA TRBJ1-5 TRBV28 CASKRAGTQPQHF TGTGCCAGCAAGCGAGCGGGGACTCAGCCCCAGCATTTT
NA NA TRBJ2-1 TRBV7-2 CASSGRADYNEQFF TGTGCCAGCAGCGGGCGGGCGGACTACAATGAGCAGTTCTTC
TRBD1 once TRBJ2-1 TRBV2 CASTRDRGPNEQFF TGTGCCAGCACCCGGGACAGGGGTCCCAATGAGCAGTTCTTC
NA NA TRBJ2-1 TRBV3-1/TRBV3-2 CASSQQAGRSYNEQFF TGTGCCAGCAGCCAGCAAGCGGGCCGCTCCTACAATGAGCAGTTCTTC
NA NA TRBJ1-1 TRBV7-9 CASQTQANTEAFF TGTGCCAGTCAAACCCAAGCGAACACTGAAGCTTTCTTT
NA NA TRBJ2-1 TRBV18 CASSPRVNEQFF TGTGCCAGCTCACCACGAGTTAATGAGCAGTTCTTC
NA NA TRBJ2-7 TRBV27 CASSYRAETDEQYF TGTGCCAGCAGTTATCGAGCGGAGACCGACGAGCAGTACTTC
NA NA TRBJ2-5 TRBV4-3 CASSQEQGFWETQYF TGCGCCAGCAGCCAAGAGCAGGGGTTTTGGGAGACCCAGTACTTC
NA NA TRBJ1-2 TRBV28 CASSLQGNYGYTF TGTGCCAGCAGTTTGCAGGGTAACTATGGCTACACCTTC
TRBD2 NA TRBJ2-3 TRBV6-5 CASTPLAGATDTQYF TGTGCCAGCACCCCACTAGCGGGGGCTACAGATACGCAGTATTTT
TRBD2 NA TRBJ2-7 TRBV3-1/TRBV3-2 CASSQAYTSGSYEQYF TGTGCCAGCAGCCAGGCCTATACTAGCGGGAGCTACGAGCAGTACTTC
NA NA TRBJ2-6 TRBV4-2 CASSQEGRSGANVLTF TGTGCCAGCAGCCAAGAGGGCCGATCTGGGGCCAACGTCCTGACTTTC
TRBD1 NA TRBJ2-7 TRBV5-5 CASSGPGQQITYEQYF TGTGCCAGCAGCGGACCGGGACAGCAAATTACCTACGAGCAGTACTTC
TRBD1 NA TRBJ1-6 TRBV12-3/TRBV12-4 CASRDSKNSPLHF TGTGCCAGCCGGGACAGTAAAAATTCACCCCTCCACTTT
TRBD1 NA TRBJ1-1 TRBV5-1 CASSPGTAGGYTEAFF TGCGCCAGCAGCCCGGGGACAGCCGGCGGGTACACTGAAGCTTTCTTT
NA NA TRBJ2-6 TRBV5-1 CASSITETGANVLTF TGCGCCAGCAGCATAACAGAGACTGGGGCCAACGTCCTGACTTTC
NA once TRBJ1-3 TRBV30 CAWSASRVGNTIYF TGTGCCTGGAGTGCCAGCAGGGTTGGAAACACCATATATTTT
NA NA TRBJ2-5 TRBV5-6 CASSFPGGQGETQYF TGTGCCAGCAGCTTTCCCGGGGGGCAGGGGGAGACCCAGTACTTC
TRBD2 NA TRBJ2-7 TRBV6-5 CASSPPTSGRRYF TGTGCCAGCAGCCCCCCGACTAGCGGGAGACGGTACTTC
NA NA TRBJ1-1 TRBV7-9 CASSLDTNTEAFF TGTGCCAGCAGCTTGGACACGAACACTGAAGCTTTCTTT
NA once TRBJ2-6 TRBV19 CASSRTSSGANVLTF TGTGCCAGTAGCCGTACCAGCTCTGGGGCCAACGTCCTGACTTTC
NA NA TRBJ1-2 TRBV10-3 CAISESGGHNYGYTF TGTGCCATCAGTGAGTCGGGAGGACATAACTATGGCTACACCTTC
NA NA TRBJ2-1 TRBV5-1 CASSLYGSSYNEQFF TGCGCCAGCAGCTTGTACGGGAGCTCCTACAATGAGCAGTTCTTC
NA NA TRBJ1-2 TRBV6-5 CASEEGATSYGYTF TGTGCCAGCGAGGAAGGGGCAACCTCCTATGGCTACACCTTC
NA once TRBJ2-1 TRBV7-2 CASSTGIRNEQFF TGTGCCAGCAGTACAGGGATTAGGAATGAGCAGTTCTTC